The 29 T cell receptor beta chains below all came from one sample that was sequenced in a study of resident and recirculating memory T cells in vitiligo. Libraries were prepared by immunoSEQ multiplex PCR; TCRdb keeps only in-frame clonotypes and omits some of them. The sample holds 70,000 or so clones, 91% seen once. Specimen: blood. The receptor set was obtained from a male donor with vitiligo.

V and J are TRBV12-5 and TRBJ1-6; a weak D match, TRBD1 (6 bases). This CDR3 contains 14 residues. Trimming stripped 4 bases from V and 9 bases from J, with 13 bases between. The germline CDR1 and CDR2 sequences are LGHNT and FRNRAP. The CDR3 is CASGSDSWVSPLHF. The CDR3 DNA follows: TGTGCTAGTGGTTCGGACAGTTGGGTTTCACCCCTCCACTTT. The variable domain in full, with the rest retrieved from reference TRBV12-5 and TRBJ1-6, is DARVTQTPRHKVTEMGQEVTMRCQPILGHNTVFWYRQTMMQGLELLAYFRNRAPLDDSGMPKDRFSAEMPDATLATLKIQPSEPRDSAVYFCASGSDSWVSPLHFGNGTRLTVT.

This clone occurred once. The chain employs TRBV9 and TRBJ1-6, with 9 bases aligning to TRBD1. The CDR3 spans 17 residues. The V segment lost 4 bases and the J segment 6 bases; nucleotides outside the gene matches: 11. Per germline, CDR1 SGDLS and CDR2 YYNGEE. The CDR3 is CASSPEGDRALNSPLHF. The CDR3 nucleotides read TGTGCCAGCAGCCCTGAGGGGGACAGGGCCCTTAATTCACCCCTCCACTTT.

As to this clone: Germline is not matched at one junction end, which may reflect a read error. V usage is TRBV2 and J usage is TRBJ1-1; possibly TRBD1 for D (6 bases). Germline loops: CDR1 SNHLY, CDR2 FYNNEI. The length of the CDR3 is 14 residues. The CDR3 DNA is TGTGCCAGCAGAGAAGGACAGAAGAACACTGAAGCTTTCTTT. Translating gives CASREGQKNTEAFF.

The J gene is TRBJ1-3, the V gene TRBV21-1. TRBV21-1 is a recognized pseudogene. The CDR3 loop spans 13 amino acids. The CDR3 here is CASSKPAGNTIYF. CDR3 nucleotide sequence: TGTGCCAGCAGCAAACCCGCTGGAAACACCATATATTTT.

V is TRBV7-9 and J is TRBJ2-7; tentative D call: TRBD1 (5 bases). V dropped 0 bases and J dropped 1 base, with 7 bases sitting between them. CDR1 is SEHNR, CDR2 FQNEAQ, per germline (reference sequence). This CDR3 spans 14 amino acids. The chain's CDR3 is CASSLADSSYEQYF. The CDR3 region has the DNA TGTGCCAGCAGCTTAGCAGACAGTTCCTACGAGCAGTACTTC.

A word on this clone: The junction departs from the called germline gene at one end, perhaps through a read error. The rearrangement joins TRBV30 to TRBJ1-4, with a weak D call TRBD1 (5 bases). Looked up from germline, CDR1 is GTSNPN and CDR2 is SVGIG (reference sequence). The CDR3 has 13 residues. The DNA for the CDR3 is TGTGCCTGGAACCGTCAGGGAGGTTGCAAAACTGTTTTT. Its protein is CAWNRQGGCKTVF.

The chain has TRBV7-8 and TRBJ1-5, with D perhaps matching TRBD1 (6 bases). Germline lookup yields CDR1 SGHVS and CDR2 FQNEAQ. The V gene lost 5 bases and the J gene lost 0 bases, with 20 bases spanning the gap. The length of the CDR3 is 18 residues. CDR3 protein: CASSPLGLTGYSNQPQHF. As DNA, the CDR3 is TGTGCCAGCAGCCCTTTAGGCTTGACAGGTTATAGCAATCAGCCCCAGCATTTT.

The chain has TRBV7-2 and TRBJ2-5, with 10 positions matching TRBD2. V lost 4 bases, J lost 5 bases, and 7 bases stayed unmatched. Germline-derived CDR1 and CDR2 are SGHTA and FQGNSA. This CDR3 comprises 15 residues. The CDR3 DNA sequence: TGTGCCAGCAGCTCTAGCGGGGGATTCGTCGAGACCCAGTACTTC. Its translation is CASSSSGGFVETQYF. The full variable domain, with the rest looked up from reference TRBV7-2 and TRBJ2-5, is GAGVSQSPSNKVTEKGKDVELRCDPISGHTALYWYRQSLGQGLEFLIYFQGNSAPDKSGLPSDRFSAERTGGSVSTLTIQRTQQEDSAVYLCASSSSGGFVETQYFGPGTRLLVL.

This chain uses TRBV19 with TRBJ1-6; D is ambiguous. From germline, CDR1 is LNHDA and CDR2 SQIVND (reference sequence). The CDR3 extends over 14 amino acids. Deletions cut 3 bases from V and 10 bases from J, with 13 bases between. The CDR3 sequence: CASSMEGESSPLHF. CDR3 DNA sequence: TGTGCCAGTAGTATGGAGGGTGAATCCTCACCCCTCCACTTT.

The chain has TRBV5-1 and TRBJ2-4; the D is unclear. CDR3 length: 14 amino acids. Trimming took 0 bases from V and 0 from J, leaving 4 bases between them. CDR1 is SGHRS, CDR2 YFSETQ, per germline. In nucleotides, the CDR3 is TGCGCCAGCAGCTTGGATCTAGCCAAAAACATTCAGTACTTC. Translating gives CASSLDLAKNIQYF.

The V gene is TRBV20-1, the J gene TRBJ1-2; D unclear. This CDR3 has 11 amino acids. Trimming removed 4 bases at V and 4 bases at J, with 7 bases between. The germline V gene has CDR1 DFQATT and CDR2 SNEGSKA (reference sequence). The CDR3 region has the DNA TGCAGTGCTATTGGAGTCTATGGCTACACCTTC. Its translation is CSAIGVYGYTF.

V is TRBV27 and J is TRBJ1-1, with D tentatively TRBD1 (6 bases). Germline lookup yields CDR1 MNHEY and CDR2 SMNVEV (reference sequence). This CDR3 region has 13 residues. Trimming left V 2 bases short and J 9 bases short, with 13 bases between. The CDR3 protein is CASSLGQSGKAFF. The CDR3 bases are TGTGCCAGCAGTTTAGGACAGAGTGGTAAAGCTTTCTTT.

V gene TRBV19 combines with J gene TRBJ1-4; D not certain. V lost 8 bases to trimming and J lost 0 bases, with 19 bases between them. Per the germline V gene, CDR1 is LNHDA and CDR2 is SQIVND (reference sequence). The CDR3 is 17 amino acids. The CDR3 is CASLPLRSWSTNEKLFF. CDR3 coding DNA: TGTGCCAGTCTCCCCCTTCGGTCTTGGTCAACTAATGAAAAACTGTTTTTT.

CDR3 sequence: CASSFRGIETEAFF. The CDR3 nucleotides read TGTGCCAGCAGCTTTAGGGGTATTGAAACTGAAGCTTTCTTT. The rearrangement links TRBV7-2 to TRBJ1-1; TRBD1 is a possible D gene (5 bases). With 3 bases removed from V and 5 bases from J, the gap between germline ends came to 13 bases. The germline gives CDR1 SGHTA, CDR2 FQGNSA. The CDR3 spans 14 residues.

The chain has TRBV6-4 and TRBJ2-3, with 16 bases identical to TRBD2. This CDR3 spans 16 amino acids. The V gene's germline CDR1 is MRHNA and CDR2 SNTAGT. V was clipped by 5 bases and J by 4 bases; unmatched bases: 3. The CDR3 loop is CASSPGLAGGPDTQYF. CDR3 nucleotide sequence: TGTGCCAGCAGTCCGGGACTAGCGGGGGGGCCAGATACGCAGTATTTT.

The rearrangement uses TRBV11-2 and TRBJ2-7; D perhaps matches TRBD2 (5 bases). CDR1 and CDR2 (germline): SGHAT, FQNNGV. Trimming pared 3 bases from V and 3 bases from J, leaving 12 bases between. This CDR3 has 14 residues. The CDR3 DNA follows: TGTGCCAGCAGCTTCGTACAGAGCGGCTACGAGCAGTACTTC. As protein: CASSFVQSGYEQYF.

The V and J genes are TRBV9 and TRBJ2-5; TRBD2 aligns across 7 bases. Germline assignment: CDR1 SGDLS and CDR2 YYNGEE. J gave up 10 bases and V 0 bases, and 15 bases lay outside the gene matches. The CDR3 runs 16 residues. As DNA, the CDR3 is TGTGCCAGCAGCGTAGGGGGGGGAGGGACTGTCGGGGGCCAGTACTTC. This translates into CASSVGGGGTVGGQYF.

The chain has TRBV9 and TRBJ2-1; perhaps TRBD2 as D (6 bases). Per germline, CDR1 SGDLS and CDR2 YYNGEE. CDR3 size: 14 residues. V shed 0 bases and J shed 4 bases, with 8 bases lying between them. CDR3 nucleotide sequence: TGTGCCAGCAGCGTAGGCGGGGTTTACAATGAGCAGTTCTTC. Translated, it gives CASSVGGVYNEQFF.

CDR3 sequence: CSAHRVNEQFF. In DNA form, the CDR3 reads TGCAGTGCCCACAGGGTCAATGAGCAGTTCTTC. V usage is TRBV20-1 and J usage is TRBJ2-1; tentative D call: TRBD1 (6 bases). The V end was cut by 6 bases, the J end by 6 bases, with 9 bases between. Germline V gene data show CDR1 as DFQATT and CDR2 as SNEGSKA (reference sequence). The CDR3 loop spans 11 amino acids.

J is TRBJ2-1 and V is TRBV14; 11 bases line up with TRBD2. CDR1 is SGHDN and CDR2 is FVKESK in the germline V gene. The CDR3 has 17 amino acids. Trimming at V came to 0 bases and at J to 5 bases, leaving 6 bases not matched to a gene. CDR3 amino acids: CASSQDLLTSGDNEQFF. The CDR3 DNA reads TGTGCCAGCAGCCAAGATCTCCTGACTAGCGGGGACAATGAGCAGTTCTTC.

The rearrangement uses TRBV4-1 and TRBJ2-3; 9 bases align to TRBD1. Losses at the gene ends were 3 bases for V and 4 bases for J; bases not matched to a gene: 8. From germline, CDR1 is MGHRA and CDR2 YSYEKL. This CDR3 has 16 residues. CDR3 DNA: TGCGCCAGCAGCCAGGGGAACAGGGGGCGGTCAGATACGCAGTATTTT. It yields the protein CASSQGNRGRSDTQYF.

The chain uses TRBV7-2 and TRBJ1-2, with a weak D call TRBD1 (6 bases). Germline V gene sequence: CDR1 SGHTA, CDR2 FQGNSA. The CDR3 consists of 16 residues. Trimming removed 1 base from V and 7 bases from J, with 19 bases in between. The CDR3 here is CASSLVQGRGIGGYTF. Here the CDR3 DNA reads TGTGCCAGCAGCTTAGTGCAGGGGCGGGGGATAGGTGGCTACACCTTC.

The CDR3 protein is CASKADRHTDTQYF. The DNA of the CDR3 is TGTGCCAGCAAGGCAGACAGGCACACAGATACGCAGTATTTT. This rearrangement joins TRBV6-1 to TRBJ2-3, with D maybe TRBD1 (6 bases). V was shortened by 7 bases and J by 2 bases, with 13 bases between the two germline ends. The CDR3 runs to 14 residues. Germline-derived CDR1 and CDR2 are MNHNS and SASEGT.

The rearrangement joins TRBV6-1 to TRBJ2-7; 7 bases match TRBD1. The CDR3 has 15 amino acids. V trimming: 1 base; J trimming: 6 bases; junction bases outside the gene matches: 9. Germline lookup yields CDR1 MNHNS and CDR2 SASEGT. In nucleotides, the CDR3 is TGTGCCAGCAGTGAAGGGACGGCAAAGGGGGCCGAGCAGTACTTC. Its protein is CASSEGTAKGAEQYF.

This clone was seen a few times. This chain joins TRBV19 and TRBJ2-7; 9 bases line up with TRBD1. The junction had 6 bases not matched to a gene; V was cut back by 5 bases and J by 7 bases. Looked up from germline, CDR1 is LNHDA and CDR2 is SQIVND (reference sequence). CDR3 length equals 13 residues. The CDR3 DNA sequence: TGTGCCAGTAGTGCACAGGGGGCTGGGGAGCAGTACTTC. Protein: CASSAQGAGEQYF.

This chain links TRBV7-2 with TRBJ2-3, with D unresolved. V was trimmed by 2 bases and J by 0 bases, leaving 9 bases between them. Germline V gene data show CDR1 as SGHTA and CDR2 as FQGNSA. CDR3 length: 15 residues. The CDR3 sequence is CASSLITPSTDTQYF. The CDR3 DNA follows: TGTGCCAGCAGCTTAATAACTCCCAGCACAGATACGCAGTATTTT.

CDR3 in DNA: TGTGCCAGCAGTCCGGGACAGGCAACTAATGAAAAACTGTTTTTT. Amino acid sequence: CASSPGQATNEKLFF. The V gene is TRBV7-9, the J gene TRBJ1-4; 8 bases fit TRBD1. The CDR3 totals 15 residues. From germline, CDR1 is SEHNR and CDR2 FQNEAQ (reference sequence). The V gene end was trimmed by 6 bases and the J gene end by 0 bases; junction bases not matched to a gene: 3.

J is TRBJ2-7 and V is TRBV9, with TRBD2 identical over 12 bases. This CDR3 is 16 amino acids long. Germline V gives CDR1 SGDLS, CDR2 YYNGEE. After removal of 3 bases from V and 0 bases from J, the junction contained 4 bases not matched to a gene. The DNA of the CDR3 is TGTGCCAGCAGCGGTCCGACTAGCGGGGGCTCCTACGAGCAGTACTTC. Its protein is CASSGPTSGGSYEQYF.

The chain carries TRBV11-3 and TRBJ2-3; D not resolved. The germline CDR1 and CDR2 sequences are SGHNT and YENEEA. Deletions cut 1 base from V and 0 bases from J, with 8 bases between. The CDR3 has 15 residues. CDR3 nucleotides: TGTGCCAGCAGCTTAGGCGTAAGTAGCACAGATACGCAGTATTTT. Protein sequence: CASSLGVSSTDTQYF.